This T cell receptor beta chain was retrieved from a study of blood T cell repertoires in COVID-19. Generated by immunoSEQ multiplex PCR, the TCRdb table keeps only in-frame clones and is missing some. The table lists about 200,000 clones, about 80% of them singletons. V was clipped by 1 base and J by 4 bases; unmatched bases: 8. This CDR3 is 17 amino acids long. CDR1 SGHTA and CDR2 FQGNSA come from the germline V gene. Sample: peripheral blood. This receptor was obtained from a human donor with acute or convalescent COVID-19. The donor label of this sample is uncertain. This chain links TRBV7-2 with TRBJ2-5; TRBD2 aligns across 11 bases. CDR3 DNA sequence: TGTGCCAGCAGCTTAGGACTAACTAGCGGGAGTCGAGAGACCCAGTACTTC. Translation: CASSLGLTSGSRETQYF.